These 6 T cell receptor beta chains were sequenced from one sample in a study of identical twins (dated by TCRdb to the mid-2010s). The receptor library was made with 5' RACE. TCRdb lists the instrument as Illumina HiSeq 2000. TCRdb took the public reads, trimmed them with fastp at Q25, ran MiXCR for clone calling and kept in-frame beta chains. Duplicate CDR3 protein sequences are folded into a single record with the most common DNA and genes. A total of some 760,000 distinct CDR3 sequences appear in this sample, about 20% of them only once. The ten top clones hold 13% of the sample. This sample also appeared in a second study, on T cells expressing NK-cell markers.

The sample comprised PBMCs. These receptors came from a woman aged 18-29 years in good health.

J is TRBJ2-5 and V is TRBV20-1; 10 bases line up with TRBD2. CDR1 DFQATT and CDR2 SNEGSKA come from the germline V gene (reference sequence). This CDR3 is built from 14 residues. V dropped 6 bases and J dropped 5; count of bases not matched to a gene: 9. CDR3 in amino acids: CSALSGRAGETQYF. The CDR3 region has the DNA TGCAGTGCACTAAGCGGGAGGGCCGGGGAGACCCAGTACTTC.

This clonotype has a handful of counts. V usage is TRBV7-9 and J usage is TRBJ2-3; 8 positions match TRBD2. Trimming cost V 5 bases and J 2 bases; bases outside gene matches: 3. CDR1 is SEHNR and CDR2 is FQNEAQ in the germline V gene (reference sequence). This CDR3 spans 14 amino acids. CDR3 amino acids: CASSPSGLTDTQYF. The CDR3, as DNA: TGTGCCAGCAGCCCTAGCGGGCTCACAGATACGCAGTATTTT.

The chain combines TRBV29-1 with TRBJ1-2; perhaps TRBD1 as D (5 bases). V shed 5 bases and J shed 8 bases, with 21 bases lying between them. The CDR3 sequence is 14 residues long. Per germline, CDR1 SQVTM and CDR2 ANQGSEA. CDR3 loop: CSVSAVYGGEGYTF. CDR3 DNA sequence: TGCAGCGTTTCTGCAGTCTATGGAGGGGAAGGCTACACCTTC.

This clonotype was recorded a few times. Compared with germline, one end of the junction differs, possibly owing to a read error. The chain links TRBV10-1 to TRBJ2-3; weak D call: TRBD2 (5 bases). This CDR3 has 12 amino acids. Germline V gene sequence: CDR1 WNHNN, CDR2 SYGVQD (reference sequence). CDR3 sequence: CARLASIDTQYF. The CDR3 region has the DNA TGCGCCAGATTGGCTAGCATAGATACGCAGTATTTT.

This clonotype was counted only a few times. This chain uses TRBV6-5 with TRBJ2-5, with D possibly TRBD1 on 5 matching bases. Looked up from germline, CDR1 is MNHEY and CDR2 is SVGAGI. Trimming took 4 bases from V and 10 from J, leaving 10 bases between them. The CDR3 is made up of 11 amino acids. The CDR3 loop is CASSFEGDQYF. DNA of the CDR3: TGTGCCAGCAGTTTCGAAGGGGACCAGTACTTC.

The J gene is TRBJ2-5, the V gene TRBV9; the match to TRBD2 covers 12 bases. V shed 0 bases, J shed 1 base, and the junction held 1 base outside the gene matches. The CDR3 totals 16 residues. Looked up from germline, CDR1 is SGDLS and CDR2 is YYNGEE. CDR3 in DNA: TGTGCCAGCAGCGTAGGGACTAGCGGGGCCCAAGAGACCCAGTACTTC. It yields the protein CASSVGTSGAQETQYF.